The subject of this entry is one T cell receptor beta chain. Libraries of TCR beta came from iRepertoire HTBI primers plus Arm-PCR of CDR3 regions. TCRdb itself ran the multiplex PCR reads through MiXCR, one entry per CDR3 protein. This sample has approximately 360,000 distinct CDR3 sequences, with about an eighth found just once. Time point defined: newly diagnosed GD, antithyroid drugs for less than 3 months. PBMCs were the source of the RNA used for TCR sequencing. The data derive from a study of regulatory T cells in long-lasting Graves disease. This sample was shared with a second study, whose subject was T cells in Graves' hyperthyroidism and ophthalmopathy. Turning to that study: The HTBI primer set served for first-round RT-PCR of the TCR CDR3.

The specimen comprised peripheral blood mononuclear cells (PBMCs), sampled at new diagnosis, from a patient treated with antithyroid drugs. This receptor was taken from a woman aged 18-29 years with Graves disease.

CDR3 coding DNA: TGTGCCAGCACTGACAGGTACTCTGGAAACACCATATATTTT. Amino acids: CASTDRYSGNTIYF. This chain connects TRBV6-2 or TRBV6-3 to TRBJ1-3; D is perhaps TRBD1 (6 bases). The CDR3 is made up of 14 amino acids. Germline V gene data show CDR1 as MNHEY and CDR2 as SVGEGT. The V end lost 7 bases, the J end lost 0 bases, and 10 bases lay between the germline ends.